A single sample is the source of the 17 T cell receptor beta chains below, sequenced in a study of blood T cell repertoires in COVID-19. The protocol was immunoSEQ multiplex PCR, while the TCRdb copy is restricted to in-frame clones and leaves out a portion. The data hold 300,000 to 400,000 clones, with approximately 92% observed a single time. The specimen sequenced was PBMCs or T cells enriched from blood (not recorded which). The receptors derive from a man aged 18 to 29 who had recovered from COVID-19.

The CDR3: CASRHSGGPYEQYF. CDR3 in DNA: TGTGCCAGCAGACATAGCGGGGGGCCCTACGAGCAGTACTTC. The V and J genes are TRBV3-1 (or the pseudogene TRBV3-2) and TRBJ2-7, with 10 bases that match TRBD2. The CDR3 loop spans 14 amino acids. Germline CDR1 LGHDT, CDR2 YNNKEL (reference sequence). J lost 2 bases, V lost 6 bases, and 4 bases had no gene match.

CDR3 sequence (DNA): TGTGCCATCAGTGGGGGGACTAGCGTTAGCACAGATACGCAGTATTTT. It specifies CAISGGTSVSTDTQYF. The chain carries TRBV10-3 and TRBJ2-3; TRBD2 matches 10 bases. This CDR3 region has 16 residues. Germline CDR1 is ENHRY and CDR2 is SYGVKD. The V gene end was trimmed by 4 bases and the J gene end by 0 bases; junction bases not matched to a gene: 4.

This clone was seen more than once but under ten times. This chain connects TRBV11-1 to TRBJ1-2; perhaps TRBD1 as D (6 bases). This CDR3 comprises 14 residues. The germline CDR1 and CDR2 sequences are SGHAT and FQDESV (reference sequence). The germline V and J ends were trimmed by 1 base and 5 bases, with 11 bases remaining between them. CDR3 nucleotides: TGTGCCAGCAGCTTAGGGGGGCAGGCGTATGGCTACACCTTC. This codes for CASSLGGQAYGYTF. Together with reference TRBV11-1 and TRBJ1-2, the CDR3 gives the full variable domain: EAEVAQSPRYKITEKSQAVAFWCDPISGHATLYWYRQILGQGPELLVQFQDESVVDDSQLPKDRFSAERLKGVDSTLKIQPAELGDSAMYLCASSLGGQAYGYTFGSGTRLTVV.

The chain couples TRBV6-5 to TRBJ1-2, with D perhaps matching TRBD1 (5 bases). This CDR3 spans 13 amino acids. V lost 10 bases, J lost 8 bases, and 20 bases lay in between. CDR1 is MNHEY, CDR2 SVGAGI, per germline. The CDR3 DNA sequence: TGTGCCATCCCAGGGTATGCGCCCTTGGGCTACACCTTC. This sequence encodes CAIPGYAPLGYTF.

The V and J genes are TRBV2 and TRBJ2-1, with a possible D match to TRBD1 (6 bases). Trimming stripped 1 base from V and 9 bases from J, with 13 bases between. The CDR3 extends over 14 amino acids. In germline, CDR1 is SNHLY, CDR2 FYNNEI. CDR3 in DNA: TGTGCCAGCAGTGAAGGGAACAGGGACATTGAGCAGTTCTTC. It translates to CASSEGNRDIEQFF.

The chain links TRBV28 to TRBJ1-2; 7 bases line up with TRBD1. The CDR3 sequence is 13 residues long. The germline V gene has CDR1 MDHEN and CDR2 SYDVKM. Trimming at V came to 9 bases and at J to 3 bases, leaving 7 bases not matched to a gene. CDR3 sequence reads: CASYTGADYGYTF. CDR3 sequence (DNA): TGTGCCAGTTATACAGGGGCCGACTATGGCTACACCTTC.

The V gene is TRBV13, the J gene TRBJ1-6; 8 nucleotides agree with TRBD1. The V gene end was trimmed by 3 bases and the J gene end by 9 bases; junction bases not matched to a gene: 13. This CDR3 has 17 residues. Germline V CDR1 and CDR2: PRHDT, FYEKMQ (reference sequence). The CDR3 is CASSLGQGAVLASPLHF. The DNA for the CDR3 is TGTGCCAGCAGCTTGGGGCAGGGGGCCGTTCTAGCTTCACCCCTCCACTTT.

CDR3: CASSQAGIEGYTF. In nucleotides, the CDR3 is TGTGCCAGCAGCCAAGCAGGGATTGAGGGCTACACCTTC. The chain employs TRBV3-1 (or the pseudogene TRBV3-2) and TRBJ1-2, with a tentative D call TRBD1 (5 bases). Deletions cut 1 base from V and 8 bases from J, with 11 bases between. CDR1 and CDR2 (germline): LGHDT, YNNKEL (reference sequence). The CDR3 is 13 residues long.

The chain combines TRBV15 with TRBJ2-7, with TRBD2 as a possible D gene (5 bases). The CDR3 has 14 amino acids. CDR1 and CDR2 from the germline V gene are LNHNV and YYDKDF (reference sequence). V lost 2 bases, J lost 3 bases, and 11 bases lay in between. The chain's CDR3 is CATSRRRTFYEQYF. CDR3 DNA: TGTGCCACCAGCAGACGAAGGACTTTCTACGAGCAGTACTTC. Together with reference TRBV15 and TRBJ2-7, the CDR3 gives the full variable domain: DAMVIQNPRYQVTQFGKPVTLSCSQTLNHNVMYWYQQKSSQAPKLLFHYYDKDFNNEADTPDNFQSRRPNTSFCFLDIRSPGLGDTAMYLCATSRRRTFYEQYFGPGTRLTVT.

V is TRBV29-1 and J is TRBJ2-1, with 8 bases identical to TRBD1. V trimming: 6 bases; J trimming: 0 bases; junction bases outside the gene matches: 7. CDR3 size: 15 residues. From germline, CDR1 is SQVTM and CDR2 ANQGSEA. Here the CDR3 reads CSVKRTGSSYNEQFF. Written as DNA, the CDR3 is TGCAGCGTGAAACGGACAGGGAGCTCCTACAATGAGCAGTTCTTC.

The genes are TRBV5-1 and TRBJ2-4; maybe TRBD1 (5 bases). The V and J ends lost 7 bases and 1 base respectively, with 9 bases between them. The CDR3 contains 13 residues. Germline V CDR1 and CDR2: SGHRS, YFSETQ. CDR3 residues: CASAPGAKNIQYF. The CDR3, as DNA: TGCGCCAGCGCCCCAGGGGCCAAAAACATTCAGTACTTC.

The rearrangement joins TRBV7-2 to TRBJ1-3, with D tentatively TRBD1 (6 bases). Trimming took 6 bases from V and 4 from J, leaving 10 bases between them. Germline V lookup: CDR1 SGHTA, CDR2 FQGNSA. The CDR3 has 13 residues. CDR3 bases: TGTGCCAGCAGGGATACAGGGGGAAACACCATATATTTT. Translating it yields CASRDTGGNTIYF.

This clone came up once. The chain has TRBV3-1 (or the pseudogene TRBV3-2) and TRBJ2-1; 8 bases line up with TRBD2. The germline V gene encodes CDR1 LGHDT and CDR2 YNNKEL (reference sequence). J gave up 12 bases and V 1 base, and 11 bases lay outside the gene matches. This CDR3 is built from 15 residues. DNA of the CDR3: TGTGCCAGCAGCCAAGGCACTAGCGGAGGACTTGGGCAGTTCTTC. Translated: CASSQGTSGGLGQFF.

CDR3 DNA sequence: TGTGCCAGCAGCATGGGGGGACAGGGGGGCGGTGAAGCTTTCTTT. It encodes CASSMGGQGGGEAFF. This chain joins TRBV7-8 and TRBJ1-1; 11 bases are a match to TRBD1. Germline V CDR1 and CDR2: SGHVS, FQNEAQ. V lost 5 bases and J lost 7; bases outside the gene matches: 9. CDR3 length equals 15 residues.

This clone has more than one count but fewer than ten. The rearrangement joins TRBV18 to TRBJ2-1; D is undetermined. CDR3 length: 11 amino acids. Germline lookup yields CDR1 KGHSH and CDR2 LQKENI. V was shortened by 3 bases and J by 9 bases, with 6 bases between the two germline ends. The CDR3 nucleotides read TGTGCCAGCTCACCTCGGAGTGAGCAGTTCTTC. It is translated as CASSPRSEQFF.

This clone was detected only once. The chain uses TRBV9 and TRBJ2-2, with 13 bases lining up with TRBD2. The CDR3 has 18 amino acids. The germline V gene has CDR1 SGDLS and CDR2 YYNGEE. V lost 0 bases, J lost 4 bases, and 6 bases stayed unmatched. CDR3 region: CASSVGTSGRAGTGELFF. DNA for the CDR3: TGTGCCAGCAGCGTAGGGACTAGCGGGAGAGCGGGCACCGGGGAGCTGTTTTTT.

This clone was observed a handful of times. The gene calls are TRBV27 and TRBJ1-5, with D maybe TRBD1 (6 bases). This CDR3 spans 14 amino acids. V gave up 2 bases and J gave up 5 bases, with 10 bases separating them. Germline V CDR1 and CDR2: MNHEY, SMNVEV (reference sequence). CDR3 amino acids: CASSLHRDDQPQHF. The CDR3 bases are TGTGCCAGCAGTTTACACAGGGATGATCAGCCCCAGCATTTT.